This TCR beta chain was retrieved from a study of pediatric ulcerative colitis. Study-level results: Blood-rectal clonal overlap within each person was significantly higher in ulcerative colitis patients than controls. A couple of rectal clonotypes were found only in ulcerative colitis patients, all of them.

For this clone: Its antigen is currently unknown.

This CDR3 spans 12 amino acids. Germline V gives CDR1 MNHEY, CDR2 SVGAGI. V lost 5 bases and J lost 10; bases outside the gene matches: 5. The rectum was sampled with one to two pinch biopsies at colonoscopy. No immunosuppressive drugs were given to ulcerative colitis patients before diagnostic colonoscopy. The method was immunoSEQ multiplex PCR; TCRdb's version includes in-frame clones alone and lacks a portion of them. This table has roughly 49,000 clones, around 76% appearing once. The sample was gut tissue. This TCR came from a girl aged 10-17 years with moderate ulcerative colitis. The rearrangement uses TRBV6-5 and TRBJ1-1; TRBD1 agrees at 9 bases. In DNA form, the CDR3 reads TGTGCCAGCAGTCGGGACAGGGTGTCAGCTTTCTTT. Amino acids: CASSRDRVSAFF.